The 29 T cell receptor beta chains listed next were all sequenced from one sample in a study of T-cell memory formation after mild COVID-19. TCRdb re-analysed the 5' RACE reads in MiXCR, keeping a single row per CDR3 protein. The sample shows 65,000 to 90,000 distinct CDR3 sequences, 9.5% to 15% of them seen only once. The material sequenced was PBMCs or a T cell subset sorted from them (not recorded which). The receptors originated from a man between 18 and 29 years old who had mild COVID-19 (a few samples of this study predate the infection). Cell type and time point are not known.

This chain uses TRBV15 with TRBJ2-7; 9 bases are shared with TRBD1. J was trimmed by 5 bases and V by 4 bases; bases with no gene match: 6. Per germline, CDR1 LNHNV and CDR2 YYDKDF (reference sequence). The length of the CDR3 is 14 residues. The CDR3 here is CATSIPGQGHEQYF. The CDR3 DNA reads TGTGCCACCAGCATCCCGGGACAGGGTCACGAGCAGTACTTC.

The rearrangement joins TRBV20-1 to TRBJ1-6; 7 positions match TRBD1. Trimming took 6 bases from V and 12 from J; bases not matched to a gene: 8. This CDR3 spans 12 amino acids. Germline lookup yields CDR1 DFQATT and CDR2 SNEGSKA (reference sequence). The CDR3: CSAHRGGEPLHF. The DNA for the CDR3 is TGCAGTGCCCACAGGGGAGGGGAACCCCTCCACTTT.

The CDR3 DNA reads TGTGCCAGCAGCTTAGGGACAGGGGTTAATGGCTACACCTTC. This sequence encodes CASSLGTGVNGYTF. The chain is built from TRBV7-9 and TRBJ1-2, with 9 bases aligning to TRBD1. The V segment lost 1 base and the J segment 6 bases; nucleotides outside the gene matches: 3. The CDR3 extends over 14 amino acids. CDR1 is SEHNR, CDR2 FQNEAQ, per germline (reference sequence).

The chain uses TRBV20-1 and TRBJ1-1, with TRBD1 matching over 8 bases. This CDR3 is built from 16 residues. The V segment lost 1 base and the J segment 5 bases; nucleotides outside the gene matches: 12. Germline CDR1 reads DFQATT; CDR2 reads SNEGSKA (reference sequence). The CDR3 here is CSARAGGRWGNTEAFF. CDR3 bases: TGCAGTGCTAGAGCAGGGGGCAGGTGGGGAAATACTGAAGCTTTCTTT.

V and J are TRBV6-2 or TRBV6-3 and TRBJ2-7, with 7 positions matching TRBD2. CDR1 is MNHEY, CDR2 SVGEGT, per germline. The CDR3 has 15 amino acids. V trimming: 5 bases; J trimming: 2 bases; junction bases outside the gene matches: 9. The CDR3 DNA sequence: TGTGCCAGCAGTCCTCGGGGGGAATCGGCCTACGAGCAGTACGTC. It specifies CASSPRGESAYEQYV.

The chain carries TRBV15 and TRBJ1-5; 7 bases map to TRBD1. CDR3 length: 14 amino acids. From germline, CDR1 is LNHNV and CDR2 YYDKDF (reference sequence). J was trimmed by 3 bases and V by 6 bases; bases with no gene match: 5. The CDR3 is CATSPTGDNQPQHF. The CDR3 DNA reads TGTGCCACCAGTCCAACAGGGGACAATCAGCCCCAGCATTTT.

This clonotype was detected a few times. This sequence joins TRBV18 and TRBJ2-7, with D perhaps TRBD1 (5 bases). CDR3 length: 14 residues. Germline V gives CDR1 KGHSH, CDR2 LQKENI. Trimming cost V 2 bases and J 1 base, with 9 bases left between them. CDR3 in amino acids: CASSPFRDSYEQYF. The CDR3 DNA reads TGTGCCAGCTCACCATTCAGGGATTCCTACGAGCAGTACTTC. Full variable domain (missing parts from reference TRBV18 and TRBJ2-7): NAGVMQNPRHLVRRRGQEARLRCSPMKGHSHVYWYRQLPEEGLKFMVYLQKENIIDESGMPKERFSAEFPKEGPSILRIQQVVRGDSAAYFCASSPFRDSYEQYFGPGTRLTVT.

The chain recombines TRBV6-5 with TRBJ1-5; D gene ambiguous. Per the germline V gene, CDR1 is MNHEY and CDR2 is SVGAGI. This CDR3 is built from 13 residues. Deletions cut 6 bases from V and 7 bases from J, with 13 bases between. The CDR3: CASSRGKEQPQHF. The CDR3 coding sequence is TGTGCCAGCAGCCGGGGTAAAGAGCAGCCCCAGCATTTT.

The chain employs TRBV30 and TRBJ2-1; weak D call: TRBD1 (6 bases). This CDR3 comprises 13 residues. V gave up 7 bases and J gave up 8 bases, with 18 bases separating them. Per the germline V gene, CDR1 is GTSNPN and CDR2 is SVGIG (reference sequence). CDR3 coding DNA: TGTGCCTTTATACAGGGCACCTCTTATGAGCAGTTCTTC. It codes for CAFIQGTSYEQFF.

This chain links TRBV5-5 with TRBJ2-1; TRBD1 agrees at 9 bases. J lost 1 base, V lost 4 bases, and 6 bases had no gene match. The CDR3 extends over 16 amino acids. Germline V gene lookup returns CDR1 SGHKS and CDR2 YYEKEE (reference sequence). The CDR3, as DNA: TGTGCCAGCAGCAACACCGGGACAGGGTCCTACAATGAGCAGTTCTTC. Amino acid sequence: CASSNTGTGSYNEQFF.

The rearrangement uses TRBV4-3 and TRBJ1-2; D may be TRBD1 (5 bases). CDR3 size: 11 residues. Trimming stripped 4 bases from V and 9 bases from J, with 9 bases between. Germline V gives CDR1 LGHNA, CDR2 YSLEER. The CDR3 is CASSRGFRYTF. In DNA, the CDR3 is TGCGCCAGCAGCCGGGGGTTTCGCTACACCTTC.

The chain uses TRBV7-2 and TRBJ2-5; D remains unclear. Germline V gives CDR1 SGHTA, CDR2 FQGNSA. This CDR3 is 12 amino acids long. Trimming shortened V by 5 bases and J by 9 bases, and 13 bases separated the two germline ends. DNA for the CDR3: TGTGCCAGCAGCCCCCGGGTGTTTTCCCAGTACTTC. It yields the protein CASSPRVFSQYF. The full variable domain, its missing parts supplied by reference TRBV7-2 and TRBJ2-5, is GAGVSQSPSNKVTEKGKDVELRCDPISGHTALYWYRQSLGQGLEFLIYFQGNSAPDKSGLPSDRFSAERTGGSVSTLTIQRTQQEDSAVYLCASSPRVFSQYFGPGTRLLVL.

Notes on this clonotype: One end of the junction fails to match germline, which may point to a read error. CDR3 residues: CTSSVGDRTNYEQYF. The CDR3 coding sequence is TGTACCAGCAGCGTAGGGGACAGAACTAACTACGAGCAGTACTTC. The chain couples TRBV9 to TRBJ2-7; 7 bases are shared with TRBD1. This CDR3 has 15 amino acids. Germline-derived CDR1 and CDR2 are SGDLS and YYNGEE.

The chain uses TRBV4-3 and TRBJ2-5; D perhaps matches TRBD2 (7 bases). CDR3 length: 15 amino acids. Trimming took 1 base from V and 3 from J, leaving 12 bases between them. Germline-derived CDR1 and CDR2 are LGHNA and YSLEER. The CDR3 loop is CASSQGWGGKETQYF. The CDR3, as DNA: TGCGCCAGCAGCCAAGGGTGGGGGGGCAAAGAGACCCAGTACTTC.

The rearrangement joins TRBV9 to TRBJ2-5; D gene uncertain. The CDR3 runs 16 residues. Between the trimmed V and J ends, which lost 0 bases and 1 base, there was a span of 13 bases. Germline V gene sequence: CDR1 SGDLS, CDR2 YYNGEE. CDR3 bases: TGTGCCAGCAGCGTAGGAGCCCCTACAGTCCAAGAGACCCAGTACTTC. This translates into CASSVGAPTVQETQYF. The variable domain in full, completed from reference TRBV9 and TRBJ2-5, reads DSGVTQTPKHLITATGQRVTLRCSPRSGDLSVYWYQQSLDQGLQFLIQYYNGEERAKGNILERFSAQQFPDLHSELNLSSLELGDSALYFCASSVGAPTVQETQYFGPGTRLLVL.

This rearrangement joins TRBV7-2 to TRBJ2-4; no clear D. CDR3 length: 11 residues. Germline V lookup: CDR1 SGHTA, CDR2 FQGNSA. Trimming pared 5 bases from V and 5 bases from J, leaving 4 bases between. In DNA, the CDR3 is TGTGCCAGCAGCGTGGAAAACATTCAGTACTTC. It encodes CASSVENIQYF.

This clonotype came up many times. This chain uses TRBV7-2 with TRBJ2-1; TRBD2 might be the D (6 bases). V lost 1 base and J 5 bases, leaving 6 bases between the germline ends. The CDR3 extends over 13 amino acids. The germline gives CDR1 SGHTA, CDR2 FQGNSA. The CDR3 protein is CASSLGLDNEQFF. In nucleotides, the CDR3 is TGTGCCAGCAGCTTAGGACTAGACAATGAGCAGTTCTTC.

This clonotype came up a few times. The chain uses TRBV4-1 and TRBJ1-5; TRBD1 aligns across 8 bases. V lost 4 bases to trimming and J lost 3 bases; unmatched junction nucleotides: 8. Germline V CDR1 and CDR2: MGHRA, YSYEKL. This CDR3 has 16 amino acids. The CDR3 region has the DNA TGCGCCAGCAGCCCGAGGACAGGGACGATCAATCAGCCCCAGCATTTT. Amino acids: CASSPRTGTINQPQHF.

The chain recombines TRBV9 with TRBJ2-6; 8 bases map to TRBD1. Per the germline V gene, CDR1 is SGDLS and CDR2 is YYNGEE. V shed 2 bases and J 0 bases; nucleotides not matched to a gene: 4. The CDR3 length is 17 residues. The CDR3 DNA reads TGTGCCAGCAGCGTTCAGGGGGCCCCCTCTGGGGCCAACGTCCTGACTTTC. Translated: CASSVQGAPSGANVLTF.

This chain links TRBV4-2 with TRBJ1-5; D gene ambiguous. This CDR3 is 16 amino acids long. The germline V and J ends were trimmed by 0 bases and 1 base, with 10 bases remaining between them. CDR1 and CDR2 (germline): LGHNA, YNFKEQ. CDR3 sequence: CASSQEDPVSNQPQHF. CDR3 DNA: TGTGCCAGCAGCCAAGAAGACCCAGTGAGCAATCAGCCCCAGCATTTT.

In this sample, this clonotype turned up once. The chain links TRBV27 to TRBJ2-7; no reliable D call. Trimming left V 5 bases short and J 7 bases short, with 3 bases between. The germline gives CDR1 MNHEY, CDR2 SMNVEV (reference sequence). This CDR3 spans 9 amino acids. The CDR3 region has the DNA TGTGCCAGCAGTAGTGAGCAGTACTTC. Encoded protein: CASSSEQYF.

The CDR3 reads CASSTIVGVPDTQYF. DNA for the CDR3: TGTGCCAGCAGTACCATCGTCGGGGTCCCAGATACGCAGTATTTT. The chain is built from TRBV6-2 or TRBV6-3 and TRBJ2-3, with D maybe TRBD2 (5 bases). Per germline, CDR1 MNHEY and CDR2 SVGEGT. The CDR3 has 15 residues. Deletions cut 5 bases from V and 4 bases from J, with 16 bases between.

This clonotype was recorded at least ten times. The chain couples TRBV19 to TRBJ2-5; D uncertain. Germline lookup yields CDR1 LNHDA and CDR2 SQIVND (reference sequence). V lost 1 base and J 2 bases, leaving 2 bases between the germline ends. The CDR3 is 12 amino acids. The CDR3 here is CASSIGQETQYF. The CDR3 coding sequence is TGTGCCAGTAGTATAGGTCAAGAGACCCAGTACTTC.

In its sample, this clonotype was seen many times. The chain recombines TRBV28 with TRBJ2-7, with 9 nucleotides matching TRBD2. The CDR3 is made up of 15 amino acids. V trimming: 8 bases; J trimming: 7 bases; junction bases outside the gene matches: 15. Germline V CDR1 and CDR2: MDHEN, SYDVKM. The CDR3 nucleotides are TGTGCCAGCCTCGAAGCGGGGGGACGGCCTACGGAGCAGTACTTC. Translating gives CASLEAGGRPTEQYF. Drawing the rest from reference TRBV28 and TRBJ2-7, the complete variable domain is DVKVTQSSRYLVKRTGEKVFLECVQDMDHENMFWYRQDPGLGLRLIYFSYDVKMKEKGDIPEGYSVSREKKERFSLILESASTNQTSMYLCASLEAGGRPTEQYFGPGTRLTVT.

This clonotype showed up just a few times. This chain connects TRBV7-8 to TRBJ2-1; 7 positions match TRBD2. Germline-derived CDR1 and CDR2 are SGHVS and FQNEAQ. Germline trimming cut 1 base from V and 0 bases from J; bases unmatched to any gene: 3. This CDR3 is built from 16 residues. CDR3 region: CASSLVRGSSYNEQFF. The CDR3 DNA is TGTGCCAGCAGCTTAGTGCGGGGGAGCTCCTACAATGAGCAGTTCTTC.

This clonotype was detected only a few times. The rearrangement links TRBV5-1 to TRBJ2-6; D gene unclear. CDR3 length: 15 amino acids. The germline gives CDR1 SGHRS, CDR2 YFSETQ. Trimming shortened V by 1 base and J by 0 bases, and 5 bases separated the two germline ends. The CDR3 loop is CASSLIGSGANVLTF. CDR3 in DNA: TGCGCCAGCAGCTTGATCGGCTCTGGGGCCAACGTCCTGACTTTC.

The chain links TRBV12-3 or TRBV12-4 to TRBJ2-5; TRBD1 matches 10 bases. The CDR3 sequence is 17 residues long. V gave up 5 bases and J gave up 7 bases; unmatched junction bases: 16. The CDR3 sequence: CASSRQGAQFLLGTQYF. CDR3 DNA sequence: TGTGCCAGCAGTCGACAGGGGGCCCAATTCCTTTTAGGGACCCAGTACTTC.

The gene calls are TRBV6-2 or TRBV6-3 and TRBJ2-7, with TRBD1 matching 9 bases. CDR1 is MNHEY and CDR2 is SVGEGT in the germline V gene. Germline trimming cut 11 bases from V and 3 bases from J; bases unmatched to any gene: 8. The CDR3 covers 13 residues. CDR3 amino acids: CAVGQGSGYEQYV. CDR3 nucleotide sequence: TGTGCCGTCGGACAGGGGTCGGGCTACGAGCAGTACGTC.

The rearrangement links TRBV5-1 to TRBJ2-3; D remains ambiguous. CDR1 is SGHRS and CDR2 is YFSETQ in the germline V gene. V was pared by 5 bases and J by 0 bases, with 13 bases between. This CDR3 has 15 amino acids. CDR3 amino acids: CASRRAGPSTDTQYF. In DNA, the CDR3 is TGCGCCAGCAGGCGCGCCGGCCCTAGCACAGATACGCAGTATTTT.